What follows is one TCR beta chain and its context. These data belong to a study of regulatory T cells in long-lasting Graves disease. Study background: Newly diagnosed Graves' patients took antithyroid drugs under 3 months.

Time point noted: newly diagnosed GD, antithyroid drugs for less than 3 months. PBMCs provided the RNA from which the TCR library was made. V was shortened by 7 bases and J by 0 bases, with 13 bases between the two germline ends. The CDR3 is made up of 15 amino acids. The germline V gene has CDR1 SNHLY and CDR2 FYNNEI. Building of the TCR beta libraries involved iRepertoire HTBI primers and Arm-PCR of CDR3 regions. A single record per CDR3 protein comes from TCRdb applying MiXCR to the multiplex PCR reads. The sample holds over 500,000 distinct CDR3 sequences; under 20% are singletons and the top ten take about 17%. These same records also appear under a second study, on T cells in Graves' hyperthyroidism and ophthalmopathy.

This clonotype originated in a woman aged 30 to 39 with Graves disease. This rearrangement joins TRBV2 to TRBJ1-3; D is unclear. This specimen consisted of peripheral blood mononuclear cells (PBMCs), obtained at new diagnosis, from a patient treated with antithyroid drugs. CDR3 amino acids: CASNPTGFSGNTIYF. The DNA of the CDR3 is TGTGCCAGCAACCCCACGGGTTTCTCTGGAAACACCATATATTTT.